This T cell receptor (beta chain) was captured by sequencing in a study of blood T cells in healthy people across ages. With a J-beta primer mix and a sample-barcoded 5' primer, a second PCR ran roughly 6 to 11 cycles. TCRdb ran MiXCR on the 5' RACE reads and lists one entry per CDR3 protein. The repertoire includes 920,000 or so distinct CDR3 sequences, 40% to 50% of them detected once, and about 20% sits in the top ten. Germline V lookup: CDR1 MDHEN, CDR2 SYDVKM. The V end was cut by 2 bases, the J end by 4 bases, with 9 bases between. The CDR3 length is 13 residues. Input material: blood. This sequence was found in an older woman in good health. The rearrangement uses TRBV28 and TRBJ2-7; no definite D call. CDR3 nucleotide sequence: TGTGCCAGCAGTTTAATTGGGCCTTACGAGCAGTACTTC. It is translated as CASSLIGPYEQYF.